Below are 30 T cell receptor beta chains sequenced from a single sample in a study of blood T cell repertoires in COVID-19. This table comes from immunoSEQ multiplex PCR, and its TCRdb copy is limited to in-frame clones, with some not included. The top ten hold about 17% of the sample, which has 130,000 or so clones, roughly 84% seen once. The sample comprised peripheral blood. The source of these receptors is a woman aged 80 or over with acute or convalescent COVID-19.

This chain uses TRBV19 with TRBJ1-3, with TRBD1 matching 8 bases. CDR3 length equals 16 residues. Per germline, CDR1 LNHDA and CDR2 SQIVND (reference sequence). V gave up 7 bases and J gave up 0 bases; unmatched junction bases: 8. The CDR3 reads CASKMTGANSGNTIYF. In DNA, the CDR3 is TGTGCCAGTAAAATGACAGGGGCCAACTCTGGAAACACCATATATTTT.

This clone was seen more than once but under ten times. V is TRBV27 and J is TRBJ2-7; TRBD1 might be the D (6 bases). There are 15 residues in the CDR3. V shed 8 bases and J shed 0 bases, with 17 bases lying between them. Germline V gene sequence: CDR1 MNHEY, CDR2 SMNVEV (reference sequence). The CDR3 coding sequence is TGTGCCAGCGGGGGTCCGGACAGACCCTCCTACGAGCAGTACTTC. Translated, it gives CASGGPDRPSYEQYF.

The CDR3: CASSRGTGGVINIQYF. CDR3 bases: TGTGCCAGCAGCCGCGGGACAGGGGGCGTCATTAACATTCAGTACTTC. This rearrangement joins TRBV7-2 to TRBJ2-4; the match to TRBD1 covers 12 bases. Germline V gives CDR1 SGHTA, CDR2 FQGNSA. The ends lost 5 bases at V and 7 bases at J; junction bases unmatched: 9. The CDR3 is 16 residues long.

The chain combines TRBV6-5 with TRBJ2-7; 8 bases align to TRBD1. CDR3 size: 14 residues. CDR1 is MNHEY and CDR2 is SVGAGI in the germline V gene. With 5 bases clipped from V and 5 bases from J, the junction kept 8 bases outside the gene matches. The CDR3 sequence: CASSQDRARHEQYF. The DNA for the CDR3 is TGTGCCAGCAGTCAGGACAGGGCTCGGCACGAGCAGTACTTC.

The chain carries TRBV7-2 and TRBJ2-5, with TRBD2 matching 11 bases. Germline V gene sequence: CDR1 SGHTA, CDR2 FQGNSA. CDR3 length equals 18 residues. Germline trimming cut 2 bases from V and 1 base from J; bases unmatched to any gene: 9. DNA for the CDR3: TGTGCCAGCAGCTTACAGGCTAGCGGGGGGCCCCTCCAAGAGACCCAGTACTTC. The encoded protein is CASSLQASGGPLQETQYF.

Here the CDR3 reads CASSFFSGGEQYF. The CDR3 nucleotides are TGTGCCAGCAGCTTCTTCTCGGGAGGCGAGCAGTACTTC. The chain joins TRBV11-3 to TRBJ2-7; TRBD2 aligns across 7 bases. With V trimmed by 3 bases and J by 6 bases, 5 bases remained unmatched. CDR1 and CDR2 (germline): SGHNT, YENEEA. This CDR3 is 13 amino acids long. Supplemented by reference TRBV11-3 and TRBJ2-7, the full variable domain reads EAGVVQSPRYKIIEKKQPVAFWCNPISGHNTLYWYLQNLGQGPELLIRYENEEAVDDSQLPKDRFSAERLKGVDSTLKIQPAELGDSAVYLCASSFFSGGEQYFGPGTRLTVT.

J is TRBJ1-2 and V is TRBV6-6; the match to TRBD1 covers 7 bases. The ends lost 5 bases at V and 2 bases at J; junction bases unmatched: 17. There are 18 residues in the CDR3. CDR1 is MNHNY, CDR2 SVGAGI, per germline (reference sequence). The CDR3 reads CASSPRYNRGPANYGYTF. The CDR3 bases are TGTGCCAGCAGTCCCCGTTATAACAGGGGCCCCGCAAACTATGGCTACACCTTC.

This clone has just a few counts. The CDR3 protein is CASSPRGIRGAMAQYF. The DNA of the CDR3 is TGTGCCAGCAGCCCCCGCGGTATCAGGGGGGCCATGGCCCAGTACTTC. The chain combines TRBV14 with TRBJ2-5, with a tentative D call TRBD1 (7 bases). The V gene's germline CDR1 is SGHDN and CDR2 FVKESK. This CDR3 spans 16 amino acids. Trimming took 4 bases from V and 9 from J, leaving 24 bases between them.

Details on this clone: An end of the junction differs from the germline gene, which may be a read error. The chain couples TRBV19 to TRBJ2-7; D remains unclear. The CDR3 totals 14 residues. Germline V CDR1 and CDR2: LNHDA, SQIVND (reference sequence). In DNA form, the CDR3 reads TGTGCCAGTAGTATCCCTGGGCTCTCCAACGAGCAGTACTTC. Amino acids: CASSIPGLSNEQYF.

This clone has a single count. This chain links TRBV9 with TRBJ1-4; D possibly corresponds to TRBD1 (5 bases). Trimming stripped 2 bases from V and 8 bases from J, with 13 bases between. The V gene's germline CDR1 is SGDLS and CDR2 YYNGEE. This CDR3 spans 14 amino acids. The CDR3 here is CASSVARADEKLFF. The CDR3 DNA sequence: TGTGCCAGCAGCGTGGCCAGGGCAGACGAAAAACTGTTTTTT.

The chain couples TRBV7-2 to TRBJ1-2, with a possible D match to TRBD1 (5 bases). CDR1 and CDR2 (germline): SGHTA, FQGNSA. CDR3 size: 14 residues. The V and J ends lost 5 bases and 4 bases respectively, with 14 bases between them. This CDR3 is CASSLDKGPYGYTF. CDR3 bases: TGTGCCAGCAGCCTGGACAAGGGCCCCTATGGCTACACCTTC.

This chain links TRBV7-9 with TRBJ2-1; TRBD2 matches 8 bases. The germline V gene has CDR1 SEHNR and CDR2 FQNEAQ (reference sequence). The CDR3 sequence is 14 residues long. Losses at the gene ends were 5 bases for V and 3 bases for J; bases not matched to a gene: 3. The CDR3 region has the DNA TGTGCCAGCAGCCCGGGGGGGGACTACAATGAGCAGTTCTTC. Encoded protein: CASSPGGDYNEQFF.

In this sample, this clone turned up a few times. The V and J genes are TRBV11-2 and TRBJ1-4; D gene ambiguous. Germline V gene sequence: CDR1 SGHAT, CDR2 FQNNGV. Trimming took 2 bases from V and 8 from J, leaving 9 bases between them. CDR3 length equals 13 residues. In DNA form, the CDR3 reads TGTGCCAGCAGCTTAATCGCAGGAGAAAAACTGTTTTTT. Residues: CASSLIAGEKLFF.

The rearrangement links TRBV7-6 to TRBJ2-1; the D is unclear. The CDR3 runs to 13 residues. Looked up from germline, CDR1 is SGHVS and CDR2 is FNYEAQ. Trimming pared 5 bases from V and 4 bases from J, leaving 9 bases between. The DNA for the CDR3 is TGTGCCAGCAGCCCCGAGACTTACAATGAGCAGTTCTTC. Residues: CASSPETYNEQFF.

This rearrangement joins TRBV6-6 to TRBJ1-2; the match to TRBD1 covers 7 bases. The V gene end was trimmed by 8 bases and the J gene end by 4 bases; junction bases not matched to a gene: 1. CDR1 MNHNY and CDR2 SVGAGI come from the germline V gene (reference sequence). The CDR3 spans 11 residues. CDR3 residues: CASSGGYGYTF. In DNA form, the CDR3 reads TGTGCCAGCTCAGGGGGCTATGGCTACACCTTC.

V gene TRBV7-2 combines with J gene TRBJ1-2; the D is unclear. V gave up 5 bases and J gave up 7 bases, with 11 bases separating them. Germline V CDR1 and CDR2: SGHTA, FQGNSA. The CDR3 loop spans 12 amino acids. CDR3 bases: TGTGCCAGCAGCCCGTTTGAGGGTGGCTACACCTTC. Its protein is CASSPFEGGYTF.

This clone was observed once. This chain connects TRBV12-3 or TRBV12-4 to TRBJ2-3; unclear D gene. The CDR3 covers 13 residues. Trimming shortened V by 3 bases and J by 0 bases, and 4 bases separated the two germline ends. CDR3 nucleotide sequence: TGTGCCAGCAGTTTCGGTAGCACAGATACGCAGTATTTT. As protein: CASSFGSTDTQYF.

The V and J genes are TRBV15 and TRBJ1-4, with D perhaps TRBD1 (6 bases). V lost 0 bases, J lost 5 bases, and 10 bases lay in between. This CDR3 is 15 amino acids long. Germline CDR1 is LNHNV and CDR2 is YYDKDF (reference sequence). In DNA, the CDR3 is TGTGCCACCAGCAGAGAGGACAGAAGGAATGAAAAACTGTTTTTT. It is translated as CATSREDRRNEKLFF.

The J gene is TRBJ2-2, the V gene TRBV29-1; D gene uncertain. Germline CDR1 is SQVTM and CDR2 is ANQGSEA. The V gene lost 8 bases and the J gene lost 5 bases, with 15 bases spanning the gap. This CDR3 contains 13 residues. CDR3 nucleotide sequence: TGCAGCACCCGCGGCTCGGCGACCGGGGAGCTGTTTTTT. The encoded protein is CSTRGSATGELFF.

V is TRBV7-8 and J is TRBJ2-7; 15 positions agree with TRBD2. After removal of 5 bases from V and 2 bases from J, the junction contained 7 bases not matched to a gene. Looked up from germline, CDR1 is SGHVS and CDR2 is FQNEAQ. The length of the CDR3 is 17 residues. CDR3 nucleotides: TGTGCCAGCAGCGGAGGACTAGCGGGAGGGTCCCCCTACGAGCAGTACTTC. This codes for CASSGGLAGGSPYEQYF.

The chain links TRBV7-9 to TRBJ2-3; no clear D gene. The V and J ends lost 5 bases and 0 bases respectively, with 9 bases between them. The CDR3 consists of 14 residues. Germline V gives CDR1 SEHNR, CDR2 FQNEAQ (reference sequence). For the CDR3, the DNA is TGTGCCAGCAGCCAATCCACTAGCACAGATACGCAGTATTTT. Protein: CASSQSTSTDTQYF.

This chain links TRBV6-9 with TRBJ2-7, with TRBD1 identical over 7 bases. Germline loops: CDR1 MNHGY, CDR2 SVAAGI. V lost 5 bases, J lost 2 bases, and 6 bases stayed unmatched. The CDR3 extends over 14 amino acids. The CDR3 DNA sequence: TGTGCCAGCAGTGCACCGGGACAGCCCTACGAGCAGTACTTC. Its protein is CASSAPGQPYEQYF.

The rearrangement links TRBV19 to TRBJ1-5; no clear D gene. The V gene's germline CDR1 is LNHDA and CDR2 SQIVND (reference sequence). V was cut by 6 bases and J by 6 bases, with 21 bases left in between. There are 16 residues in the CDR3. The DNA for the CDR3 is TGTGCCAGTAGATCCCCCCTGGGAGGCGTCGGTCAGCCCCAGCATTTT. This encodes CASRSPLGGVGQPQHF.

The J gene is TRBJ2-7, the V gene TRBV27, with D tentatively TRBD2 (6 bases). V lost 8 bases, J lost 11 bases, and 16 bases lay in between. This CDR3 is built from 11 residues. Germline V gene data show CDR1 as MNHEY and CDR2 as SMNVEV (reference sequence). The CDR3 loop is CASGRGGVKYF. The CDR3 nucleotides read TGTGCCAGCGGACGGGGAGGAGTCAAGTACTTC.

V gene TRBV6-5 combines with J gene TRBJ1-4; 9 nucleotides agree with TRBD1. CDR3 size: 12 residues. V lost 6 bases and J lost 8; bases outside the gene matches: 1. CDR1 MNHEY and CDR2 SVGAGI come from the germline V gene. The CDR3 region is CASRGTGEKLFF. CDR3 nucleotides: TGTGCCAGCAGGGGGACAGGGGAAAAACTGTTTTTT.

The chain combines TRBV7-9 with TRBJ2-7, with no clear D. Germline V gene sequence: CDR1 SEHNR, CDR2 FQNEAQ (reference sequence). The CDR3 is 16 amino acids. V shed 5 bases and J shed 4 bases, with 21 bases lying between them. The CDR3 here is CASSPQFSAPRYEQYF. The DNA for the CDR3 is TGTGCCAGCAGCCCACAGTTTTCGGCGCCCCGTTACGAGCAGTACTTC.

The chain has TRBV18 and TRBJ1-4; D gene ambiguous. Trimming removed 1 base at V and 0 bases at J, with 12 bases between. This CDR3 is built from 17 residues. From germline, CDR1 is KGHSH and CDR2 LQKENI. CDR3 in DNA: TGTGCCAGCTCACCACTCTCTATCCCTGCAACTAATGAAAAACTGTTTTTT. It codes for CASSPLSIPATNEKLFF.

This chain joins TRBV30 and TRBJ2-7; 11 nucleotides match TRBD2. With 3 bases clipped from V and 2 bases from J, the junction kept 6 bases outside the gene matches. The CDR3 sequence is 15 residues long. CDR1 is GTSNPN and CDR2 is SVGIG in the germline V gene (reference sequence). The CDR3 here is CAWSLGLAGPYEQYF. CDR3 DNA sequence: TGTGCCTGGAGCCTAGGACTAGCGGGCCCCTACGAGCAGTACTTC. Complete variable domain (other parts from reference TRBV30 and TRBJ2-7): SQTIHQWPATLVQPVGSPLSLECTVEGTSNPNLYWYRQAAGRGLQLLFYSVGIGQISSEVPQNLSASRPQDRQFILSSKKLLLSDSGFYLCAWSLGLAGPYEQYFGPGTRLTVT.

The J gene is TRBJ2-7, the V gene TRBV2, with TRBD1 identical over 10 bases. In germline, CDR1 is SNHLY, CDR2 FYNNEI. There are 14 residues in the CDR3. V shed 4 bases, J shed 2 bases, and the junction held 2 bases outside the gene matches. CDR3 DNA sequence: TGTGCCAGCAGTGGAGGGACAGGGGCCTACGAGCAGTACTTC. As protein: CASSGGTGAYEQYF.

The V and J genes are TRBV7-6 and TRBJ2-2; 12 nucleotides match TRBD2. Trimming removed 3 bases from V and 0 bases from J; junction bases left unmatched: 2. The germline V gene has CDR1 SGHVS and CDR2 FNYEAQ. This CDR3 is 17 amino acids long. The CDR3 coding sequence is TGTGCCAGCAGCTTTGCTAGCGGGGGGGCGAACACCGGGGAGCTGTTTTTT. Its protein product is CASSFASGGANTGELFF.